Listed below are T cell receptor beta chains from one sample, sequenced in a study of technical replicates of blood from a handful of donors. The protocol was immunoSEQ multiplex PCR, while the TCRdb copy is restricted to in-frame clones and leaves out a portion. The sample comprises fewer than 75,000 clones, 93% of which are singletons, and 0.25% rests with the top ten. Material: T cells isolated from PBMCs. The source of these receptors is a human donor in good health. CDR3s include the opening cysteine and the closing phenylalanine or tryptophan. D genes are given only for firm matches. A row's size may be missing; if present it is once, few, many or a size class.

d_call,clone_size,j_call,v_call,cdr3_nt,cdr3_aa
TRBD2,-,TRBJ2-2,TRBV4-1,TGCGCCAGCAGCCAAGAGCGGGGGTCCTACTTTAACACCGGGGAGCTGTTTTTT,CASSQERGSYFNTGELFF
-,once,TRBJ1-6,TRBV5-4,TGTGCCAGCAGCTTGGCGGGGGTTTTCTCACCCCTCCACTTT,CASSLAGVFSPLHF
TRBD1,-,TRBJ2-6,TRBV27,TGTGCCAGCAGTTCCGGGACAGGGGGTTCTGGGGCCAACGTCCTGACTTTC,CASSSGTGGSGANVLTF
TRBD1,-,TRBJ1-2,TRBV4-2,TGTGCCAGCAGCCAAGACAGGACAGGGAGGTACAGTCCCTTC,CASSQDRTGRYSPF
TRBD1,-,TRBJ1-2,TRBV2,TGTGCCAGCAGCCGGGACAGGGTAGGAGATGGCTACACCTTC,CASSRDRVGDGYTF
-,-,TRBJ2-1,TRBV28,TGTGCCAGCAGTTTAAGCTGGGTAGGAGAACACAATGAGCAGTTCTTC,CASSLSWVGEHNEQFF
TRBD1,-,TRBJ2-2,TRBV7-9,TGTGCCAGCAGCTTATCACCCGGGACAGTGGCCGGGGAGCTGTTTTTT,CASSLSPGTVAGELFF
-,-,TRBJ2-1,TRBV7-6,TGTGCCAGCAGCTTAGCCGGACTACCGGCCTACAATGAGCAGTTCTTC,CASSLAGLPAYNEQFF
-,-,TRBJ2-7,TRBV10-3,TGTGCCATCAGTGAGTCGATACAGGTTGTCTACGAGCAGTACTTC,CAISESIQVVYEQYF
-,-,TRBJ2-1,TRBV28,TGTGCCAGCAGTTTCGGGGAAATGAAATACAATGAGCAGTTCTTC,CASSFGEMKYNEQFF
-,-,TRBJ1-3,TRBV2,TGTGCCAGCAGTGAACAGGGAGGGAACTCTGGAAACACCATATATTTT,CASSEQGGNSGNTIYF
-,-,TRBJ1-2,TRBV2,TGTGCCAGCAGTGTACAGCTACCCTCCTATGGCTACACCTTC,CASSVQLPSYGYTF
TRBD1,once,TRBJ1-1,TRBV27,TGTGCCAGCAGTCCTCTAAGAGACAGGGGGAAGCACACTGAAGCTTTCTTT,CASSPLRDRGKHTEAFF
-,-,TRBJ2-7,TRBV19,TGTGCCAGTAGTATAGTCCGGACCCGGGGACTTGTACCAGAGCAGTACTTC,CASSIVRTRGLVPEQYF
-,-,TRBJ2-7,TRBV5-1,TGCGCCAGCAGCTTGGCAACAGGGTTATCCTACGAGCAGTACTTC,CASSLATGLSYEQYF
-,-,TRBJ2-5,TRBV6-1,TGTGCCAGCAGTCCCAGGGCTCAGGAGACCCAGTACTTC,CASSPRAQETQYF
-,-,TRBJ1-4,TRBV2,TGTGCCAGCAGTGACCGACAGGCACCTAATGAAAAACTGTTTTTT,CASSDRQAPNEKLFF
TRBD2,once,TRBJ2-7,TRBV28,TGTGCCAGCAGTACGGGACTAGCGGGAGTCTACGAGCAGTACTTC,CASSTGLAGVYEQYF
-,-,TRBJ2-7,TRBV29-1,TGCAGCGTTAGGACAGCCGTGTCCTACGAGCAGTACTTC,CSVRTAVSYEQYF
-,-,TRBJ1-5,TRBV6-5,TGTGCCAGCAGTTACTCGAGTCGTCAGCCCCAGCATTTT,CASSYSSRQPQHF
-,-,TRBJ2-1,TRBV29-1,TGCAGCGTTGAACCCGGACTAGGGGGCAATGAGCAGTTCTTC,CSVEPGLGGNEQFF
TRBD1,-,TRBJ1-1,TRBV5-1,TGCGCCACCTGGCCCGGGACAGGGGGCTGGAGCACTGAAGCTTTCTTT,CATWPGTGGWSTEAFF
TRBD1,-,TRBJ1-2,TRBV7-2,TGTGCCAGCAGCTTATCGGGACAGGGTGCTAATGGCTACACCTTC,CASSLSGQGANGYTF
-,-,TRBJ2-1,TRBV15,TGTGCCACCAGCAGAGACGTGGAGGGTGAGCAGTTCTTC,CATSRDVEGEQFF
TRBD2,once,TRBJ2-3,TRBV5-4,TGTGCCAGCACCCCCACTAGCGGGGCCACAGATACGCAGTATTTT,CASTPTSGATDTQYF
-,-,TRBJ1-4,TRBV5-1,TGCGCCAGCAGCTTGAACGCGGGGCTGAGGGAAAAACTGTTTTTT,CASSLNAGLREKLFF
-,-,TRBJ2-3,TRBV7-9,TGTGCCAGCAGCCCGACCGCAGGGCGAGAGTCGATCACAGATACGCAGTATTTT,CASSPTAGRESITDTQYF
TRBD1,-,TRBJ2-2,TRBV5-1,TGCGCCAGCAGCAAGCGAGTGGGACAGGATAACACCGGGGAGCTGTTTTTT,CASSKRVGQDNTGELFF